This entry lists 28 T cell receptor beta chains sequenced from one sample in a study of T cells in localized non-small cell lung cancer. The table came from immunoSEQ multiplex PCR; TCRdb's copy has only in-frame clones and leaves some out. Among around 20,000 clones listed, around 89% were seen once. The sample consisted of peripheral blood, taken before any cancer treatment. The receptors here all came from a man between 40 and 70 years old with stage I lung adenocarcinoma.

V is TRBV7-2 and J is TRBJ1-2; D possibly corresponds to TRBD1 (5 bases). V lost 6 bases, J lost 0 bases, and 17 bases lay in between. CDR3 size: 16 residues. CDR1 and CDR2 (germline): SGHTA, FQGNSA. The CDR3 nucleotides read TGTGCCAGCAGACGAACCGTGGGGGGATCTAACTATGGCTACACCTTC. Protein sequence: CASRRTVGGSNYGYTF.

Remarks on this clone: Other DNA sequences in the same sample also yield this CDR3. The V and J genes are TRBV5-4 and TRBJ2-3, with a possible D match to TRBD2 (5 bases). Germline CDR1 reads SGHNT; CDR2 reads YYREEE (reference sequence). CDR3 length equals 15 residues. Trimming took off 3 bases at V and 2 bases at J, with 13 bases between the two ends. The CDR3 DNA follows: TGTGCCAGCAGCTCGGGCGGGCCCCACACAGATACGCAGTATTTT. The encoded protein is CASSSGGPHTDTQYF. Using reference TRBV5-4 and TRBJ2-3 for the parts outside the CDR3, the full variable domain is ETGVTQSPTHLIKTRGQQVTLRCSSQSGHNTVSWYQQALGQGPQFIFQYYREEENGRGNFPPRFSGLQFPNYSSELNVNALELDDSALYLCASSSGGPHTDTQYFGPGTRLTVL.

V usage is TRBV18 and J usage is TRBJ1-5, with D tentatively TRBD1 (5 bases). V lost 2 bases, J lost 5 bases, and 7 bases lay in between. The CDR3 runs 13 residues. Germline loops: CDR1 KGHSH, CDR2 LQKENI. CDR3 DNA sequence: TGTGCCAGCTCACCAACAGGAGATCAGCCCCAGCATTTT. This sequence encodes CASSPTGDQPQHF.

CDR3 nucleotides: TGTGCCAGCAGCGTAGCCGGGACAGGAGCAAATGAAAAACTGTTTTTT. It codes for CASSVAGTGANEKLFF. This rearrangement joins TRBV9 to TRBJ1-4; 8 bases are shared with TRBD1. There are 16 residues in the CDR3. Germline assignment: CDR1 SGDLS and CDR2 YYNGEE. The ends lost 0 bases at V and 5 bases at J; junction bases unmatched: 6.

The rearrangement links TRBV18 to TRBJ1-4; weak D call: TRBD1 (6 bases). Trimming took off 4 bases at V and 5 bases at J, with 17 bases between the two ends. The germline CDR1 and CDR2 sequences are KGHSH and LQKENI. This CDR3 contains 16 residues. The CDR3 bases are TGTGCCAGCTCACGTAGAGTGGACAGCTCGAATGAAAAACTGTTTTTT. As protein: CASSRRVDSSNEKLFF.

The J gene is TRBJ2-7, the V gene TRBV2; D is perhaps TRBD1 (5 bases). The CDR3 is 14 residues long. V lost 3 bases to trimming and J lost 2 bases, with 11 bases between them. Germline V gene lookup returns CDR1 SNHLY and CDR2 FYNNEI. CDR3 DNA: TGTGCCAGCAGTGACGAAACAGGAACCTACGAGCAGTACTTC. Residues: CASSDETGTYEQYF.

This chain joins TRBV10-1 and TRBJ2-5, with TRBD1 matching 7 bases. Germline trimming cut 10 bases from V and 4 bases from J; bases unmatched to any gene: 6. Germline CDR1 WNHNN, CDR2 SYGVQD (reference sequence). CDR3 size: 12 residues. The CDR3, as DNA: TGCGCCACGGCCAGACAGGGAGAGACCCAGTACTTC. Translating gives CATARQGETQYF.

The chain employs TRBV10-3 and TRBJ2-7; D unclear. The V gene's germline CDR1 is ENHRY and CDR2 SYGVKD. CDR3 length: 11 residues. V was trimmed by 3 bases and J by 5 bases, leaving 5 bases between them. The CDR3 region is CAISEANEQYF. In nucleotides, the CDR3 is TGTGCCATCAGTGAAGCCAACGAGCAGTACTTC.

This chain links TRBV19 with TRBJ2-7, with TRBD1 identical over 9 bases. This CDR3 region has 14 residues. V trimming: 10 bases; J trimming: 5 bases; junction bases outside the gene matches: 12. Germline assignment: CDR1 LNHDA and CDR2 SQIVND (reference sequence). The CDR3 DNA reads TGTGCCACAAAAGCCACAGGGGGCCGAAACGAGCAGTACTTC. Its protein is CATKATGGRNEQYF. Filled out from reference TRBV19 and TRBJ2-7, the complete variable domain reads DGGITQSPKYLFRKEGQNVTLSCEQNLNHDAMYWYRQDPGQGLRLIYYSQIVNDFQKGDIAEGYSVSREKKESFPLTVTSAQKNPTAFYLCATKATGGRNEQYFGPGTRLTVT.

V gene TRBV2 combines with J gene TRBJ2-2, with TRBD1 matching over 10 bases. Germline CDR1 and CDR2: SNHLY and FYNNEI. This CDR3 is built from 17 residues. V dropped 3 bases and J dropped 7; count of bases not matched to a gene: 11. The CDR3 coding sequence is TGTGCCAGCAGTGAGAGTAGGGACAGGGGAGAGAGCGGGGAGCTGTTTTTT. Protein product: CASSESRDRGESGELFF.

The table lists this clone with a count of one. The chain combines TRBV29-1 with TRBJ1-2, with a tentative D call TRBD1 (6 bases). This CDR3 comprises 13 residues. The ends were cut back, 7 bases at V and 4 bases at J, with 16 bases in the middle. CDR1 SQVTM and CDR2 ANQGSEA come from the germline V gene. DNA for the CDR3: TGCAGCGCCATAGGGGGAATCGGCTATGGCTACACCTTC. Translated: CSAIGGIGYGYTF.

This chain connects TRBV6-5 to TRBJ1-5; possibly TRBD1 for D (6 bases). The CDR3 spans 15 residues. V lost 7 bases and J lost 2, with 15 bases in between. Germline loops: CDR1 MNHEY, CDR2 SVGAGI. The chain's CDR3 is CASMSAGARNQPQHF. Written as DNA, the CDR3 is TGTGCCAGCATGTCGGCAGGGGCCCGCAATCAGCCCCAGCATTTT.

The chain recombines TRBV7-6 with TRBJ2-7, with D unclear. The length of the CDR3 is 12 residues. V was trimmed by 1 base and J by 4 bases, leaving 5 bases between them. Germline CDR1 SGHVS, CDR2 FNYEAQ. The CDR3 DNA follows: TGTGCCAGCAGCTTAGGGTCGTACGAGCAGTACTTC. This sequence encodes CASSLGSYEQYF. Combining the CDR3 with reference TRBV7-6 and TRBJ2-7 gives the whole variable domain GAGVSQSPRYKVTKRGQDVALRCDPISGHVSLYWYRQALGQGPEFLTYFNYEAQQDKSGLPNDRFSAERPEGSISTLTIQRTEQRDSAMYRCASSLGSYEQYFGPGTRLTVT.

This chain joins TRBV29-1 and TRBJ2-3; 11 nucleotides line up with TRBD2. With 0 bases clipped from V and 6 bases from J, the junction kept 8 bases outside the gene matches. CDR1 and CDR2 from the germline V gene are SQVTM and ANQGSEA. CDR3 size: 16 residues. The CDR3 spells CSVEDLSGGAPDTQYF. Here the CDR3 DNA reads TGCAGCGTTGAAGATCTTAGCGGGGGGGCACCCGATACGCAGTATTTT.

The V gene is TRBV7-9, the J gene TRBJ2-2; the D gene is possibly TRBD1 (6 bases). Trimming removed 1 base at V and 3 bases at J, with 15 bases between. CDR1 is SEHNR, CDR2 FQNEAQ, per germline (reference sequence). The CDR3 contains 17 residues. The CDR3 sequence is CASSLGGRGRYTGELFF. DNA of the CDR3: TGTGCCAGCAGCTTAGGGGGCAGGGGAAGGTACACCGGGGAGCTGTTTTTT.

V and J are TRBV27 and TRBJ1-2, with 7 bases identical to TRBD1. CDR1 is MNHEY, CDR2 SMNVEV, per germline (reference sequence). The CDR3 totals 14 residues. The V and J ends lost 5 bases and 4 bases, in that order; junction bases with no gene match: 7. CDR3 loop: CASSQGEGFYGYTF. CDR3 bases: TGTGCCAGCAGTCAGGGGGAGGGATTCTATGGCTACACCTTC.

CDR3 coding DNA: TGTGCCAGCAGTTTAAATGGGAGAAAGGGCTACACCTTC. This translates into CASSLNGRKGYTF. The chain recombines TRBV28 with TRBJ1-2; D gene unclear. CDR3 length: 13 amino acids. Germline lookup yields CDR1 MDHEN and CDR2 SYDVKM. The V end lost 2 bases, the J end lost 8 bases, and 12 bases lay between the germline ends.

This clone was detected only once. The chain joins TRBV6-6 to TRBJ1-2, with D perhaps TRBD1 (5 bases). The germline V and J ends were trimmed by 5 bases and 4 bases, with 11 bases remaining between them. CDR1 and CDR2 from the germline V gene are MNHNY and SVGAGI (reference sequence). The CDR3 runs to 13 residues. CDR3 sequence reads: CASSLGGGYGYTF. The CDR3 nucleotides read TGTGCCAGCAGTCTCGGCGGGGGCTATGGCTACACCTTC.

The chain links TRBV5-5 to TRBJ2-1, with a tentative D call TRBD2 (5 bases). Germline CDR1 and CDR2: SGHKS and YYEKEE (reference sequence). This CDR3 has 14 residues. The germline V and J ends were trimmed by 4 bases and 8 bases, with 16 bases remaining between them. The CDR3: CASSHETAGYEQFF. CDR3 in DNA: TGTGCCAGCAGCCACGAGACGGCGGGCTATGAGCAGTTCTTC.

This rearrangement joins TRBV29-1 to TRBJ2-7, with D possibly TRBD2 on 6 matching bases. V lost 7 bases and J lost 7, with 14 bases in between. The germline V gene has CDR1 SQVTM and CDR2 ANQGSEA. CDR3 length: 11 residues. The CDR3 sequence is CSAPLGGEQYF. For the CDR3, the DNA is TGCAGCGCCCCCCTTGGGGGGGAGCAGTACTTC.

This chain uses TRBV14 with TRBJ2-2; D not certain. Per germline, CDR1 SGHDN and CDR2 FVKESK. Trimming took off 7 bases at V and 6 bases at J, with 12 bases between the two ends. This CDR3 spans 13 amino acids. Written as DNA, the CDR3 is TGTGCCAGCACTCCAAGATCGGCCGGGGAGCTGTTTTTT. It encodes CASTPRSAGELFF.

J is TRBJ1-1 and V is TRBV5-1, with 7 bases identical to TRBD1. The germline V gene has CDR1 SGHRS and CDR2 YFSETQ. The V gene end was trimmed by 2 bases and the J gene end by 2 bases; junction bases not matched to a gene: 3. The CDR3 runs to 14 residues. CDR3 residues: CASSLQGSNTEAFF. The CDR3, as DNA: TGCGCCAGCAGCTTACAGGGGAGTAACACTGAAGCTTTCTTT.

V usage is TRBV19 and J usage is TRBJ2-7; 11 bases align to TRBD2. V lost 4 bases, J lost 4 bases, and 6 bases stayed unmatched. The CDR3 covers 15 residues. Germline CDR1 and CDR2: LNHDA and SQIVND (reference sequence). CDR3 in amino acids: CASSTLAGAPYEQYF. As DNA, the CDR3 is TGTGCCAGTAGTACACTAGCGGGAGCGCCTTACGAGCAGTACTTC.

The J gene is TRBJ1-2, the V gene TRBV5-6; no definite D call. Germline CDR1 and CDR2: SGHDT and YYEEEE. V lost 2 bases and J lost 6, with 11 bases in between. This CDR3 is 13 amino acids long. The CDR3 DNA sequence: TGTGCCAGCAGCTTCCTTCTTAGGGATGGCTACACCTTC. Protein: CASSFLLRDGYTF. Full variable domain (missing parts from reference TRBV5-6 and TRBJ1-2): DAGVTQSPTHLIKTRGQQVTLRCSPKSGHDTVSWYQQALGQGPQFIFQYYEEEERQRGNFPDRFSGHQFPNYSSELNVNALLLGDSALYLCASSFLLRDGYTFGSGTRLTVV.

The table lists this clone with a count of one. The chain employs TRBV5-1 and TRBJ1-3; D unclear. CDR1 and CDR2 from the germline V gene are SGHRS and YFSETQ. The germline V and J ends were trimmed by 0 bases and 9 bases, with 10 bases remaining between them. This CDR3 comprises 13 residues. The CDR3 sequence: CASSLATGGTIYF. The CDR3 nucleotides are TGCGCCAGCAGCTTGGCGACGGGCGGCACCATATATTTT.

This clone showed up just a few times. This sequence joins TRBV30 and TRBJ2-1, with D tentatively TRBD1 or TRBD2 (5 bases each). V shed 2 bases and J shed 7 bases, with 9 bases lying between them. The CDR3 has 12 amino acids. The germline CDR1 and CDR2 sequences are GTSNPN and SVGIG (reference sequence). CDR3 nucleotide sequence: TGTGCCTGGAGTAAGAGGGGAAATGAGCAGTTCTTC. Encoded protein: CAWSKRGNEQFF.

The chain has TRBV2 and TRBJ2-1, with unresolved D. The CDR3 spans 14 residues. The V end lost 3 bases, the J end lost 4 bases, and 10 bases lay between the germline ends. The germline gives CDR1 SNHLY, CDR2 FYNNEI. The CDR3 coding sequence is TGTGCCAGCAGTGAGGGCAGCAGATACAATGAGCAGTTCTTC. The encoded protein is CASSEGSRYNEQFF.

The chain joins TRBV7-8 to TRBJ1-2, with 8 bases that match TRBD1. The CDR3 runs 16 residues. The junction had 8 bases not matched to a gene; V was cut back by 1 base and J by 4 bases. Germline-derived CDR1 and CDR2 are SGHVS and FQNEAQ. The CDR3 protein is CASSLDIRGQVYGYTF. CDR3 sequence (DNA): TGTGCCAGCAGCTTAGATATTAGGGGACAGGTCTATGGCTACACCTTC.